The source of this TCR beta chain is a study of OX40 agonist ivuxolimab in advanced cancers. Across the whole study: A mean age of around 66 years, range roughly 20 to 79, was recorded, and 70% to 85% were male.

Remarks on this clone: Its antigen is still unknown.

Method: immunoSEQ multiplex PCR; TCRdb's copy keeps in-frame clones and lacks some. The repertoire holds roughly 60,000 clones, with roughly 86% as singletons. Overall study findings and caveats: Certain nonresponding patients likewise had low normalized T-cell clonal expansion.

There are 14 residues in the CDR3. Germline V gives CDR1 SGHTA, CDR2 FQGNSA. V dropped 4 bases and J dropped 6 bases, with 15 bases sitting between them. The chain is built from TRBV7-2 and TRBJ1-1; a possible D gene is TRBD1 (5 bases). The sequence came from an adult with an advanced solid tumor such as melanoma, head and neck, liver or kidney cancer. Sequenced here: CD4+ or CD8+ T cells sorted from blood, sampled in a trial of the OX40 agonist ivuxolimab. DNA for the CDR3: TGTGCCAGCAGCTCAGGGACCGGGGGGGCTGAAGCTTTCTTT. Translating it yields CASSSGTGGAEAFF.